The 23 T cell receptor beta chains in this list originate from one sample, sequenced in a study of control samples from healthy donors and cancer patients (dated by TCRdb to the early 2020s). The library relied on the immunoSEQ multiplex PCR assay. TCRdb obtained this table from immuneACCESS and retained in-frame rearrangements with V and J assigned. These tables miss some clones; where compared with another copy, unresolved V genes account for less than half of the shortfall, and the remainder is unexplained. Across this sample there are some 120,000 clones, with roughly 84% seen only once. The top ten clones comprise about 8.7% of the sample. The material sequenced was blood. These receptors all come from a man aged 35-49 years in good health.

The DNA of the CDR3 is TGTGCCAGCAGCTTAGGCGGGAGTAGCAATCAGCCCCAGCATTTT. Protein product: CASSLGGSSNQPQHF. The V gene is TRBV7-6, the J gene TRBJ1-5; no firm D call. Germline-derived CDR1 and CDR2 are SGHVS and FNYEAQ. V dropped 1 base and J dropped 0 bases, with 7 bases sitting between them. The CDR3 length is 15 residues. The variable domain in full, completed from reference TRBV7-6 and TRBJ1-5, reads GAGVSQSPRYKVTKRGQDVALRCDPISGHVSLYWYRQALGQGPEFLTYFNYEAQQDKSGLPNDRFSAERPEGSISTLTIQRTEQRDSAMYRCASSLGGSSNQPQHFGDGTRLSIL.

The chain employs TRBV7-9 and TRBJ2-1, with TRBD1 identical over 8 bases. CDR3 length: 13 residues. Per germline, CDR1 SEHNR and CDR2 FQNEAQ (reference sequence). The J segment lost 7 bases and the V segment lost 5 bases, leaving 4 bases of the junction unmatched. The CDR3 bases are TGTGCCAGCAGCCGGACAGGGTGGAATGAGCAGTTCTTC. It yields the protein CASSRTGWNEQFF.

The CDR3, as DNA: TGTGCCAGCTCACCCTTACCAAATCCCTACGAGCAGTACTTC. Translating gives CASSPLPNPYEQYF. J is TRBJ2-7 and V is TRBV18; D call uncertain. The CDR3 totals 14 residues. From germline, CDR1 is KGHSH and CDR2 LQKENI. The V and J ends lost 3 bases and 2 bases respectively, with 11 bases between them.

V is TRBV10-2 and J is TRBJ2-7, with no clear D. Looked up from germline, CDR1 is WSHSY and CDR2 is SAAADI. The CDR3 consists of 11 residues. Trimming pared 6 bases from V and 5 bases from J, leaving 8 bases between. CDR3 region: CASRHGDEQYF. CDR3 nucleotides: TGCGCCAGCAGGCACGGTGACGAGCAGTACTTC.

The V and J genes are TRBV7-2 and TRBJ1-2; weak D call: TRBD1 (6 bases). Trimming shortened V by 2 bases and J by 3 bases, and 10 bases separated the two germline ends. CDR1 and CDR2 (germline): SGHTA, FQGNSA. The CDR3 covers 14 residues. The CDR3: CASSLTGNDYGYTF. Written as DNA, the CDR3 is TGTGCCAGCAGCTTAACAGGGAACGACTATGGCTACACCTTC.

This chain joins TRBV15 and TRBJ2-5; maybe TRBD2 (6 bases). Germline lookup yields CDR1 LNHNV and CDR2 YYDKDF (reference sequence). The CDR3 is 17 residues long. Trimming pared 0 bases from V and 2 bases from J, leaving 16 bases between. The CDR3 spells CATSREKSGRWQETQYF. DNA of the CDR3: TGTGCCACCAGCAGAGAGAAGTCAGGGAGGTGGCAAGAGACCCAGTACTTC.

The chain has TRBV25-1 and TRBJ1-2; D not resolved. The CDR3 runs 13 residues. CDR1 is MGHDK, CDR2 SYGVNS, per germline. V dropped 3 bases and J dropped 3 bases, with 8 bases sitting between them. CDR3 coding DNA: TGTGCCAGCAGTGATGGCAGGTACTATGGCTACACCTTC. This sequence encodes CASSDGRYYGYTF.

The chain employs TRBV9 and TRBJ2-3, with a possible D match to TRBD1 (6 bases). There are 17 residues in the CDR3. Germline values: CDR1 SGDLS, CDR2 YYNGEE. V lost 3 bases to trimming and J lost 3 bases, with 20 bases between them. The chain's CDR3 is CASSADERDTITDTQYF. In DNA form, the CDR3 reads TGTGCCAGCAGCGCCGACGAACGGGACACCATAACAGATACGCAGTATTTT.

This rearrangement joins TRBV9 to TRBJ2-5; weak D call: TRBD2 (6 bases). The CDR3 loop spans 15 amino acids. Germline CDR1 reads SGDLS; CDR2 reads YYNGEE. The V gene lost 4 bases and the J gene lost 4 bases, with 17 bases spanning the gap. The CDR3: CASSPGSIGGETQYF. The CDR3 nucleotides read TGTGCCAGCAGCCCCGGCAGCATCGGGGGAGAGACCCAGTACTTC.

The CDR3, as DNA: TGTGCCAGCAGTTTGGGCGGGGGGGCGACAGATACGCAGTATTTT. This translates into CASSLGGGATDTQYF. The V and J genes are TRBV27 and TRBJ2-3, with 9 bases that match TRBD2. Germline values: CDR1 MNHEY, CDR2 SMNVEV (reference sequence). The CDR3 runs 15 residues. V lost 3 bases, J lost 3 bases, and 4 bases stayed unmatched.

The chain recombines TRBV4-3 with TRBJ1-3; D is unresolved. This CDR3 has 15 residues. Trimming took 1 base from V and 0 from J, leaving 7 bases between them. Germline V gives CDR1 LGHNA, CDR2 YSLEER. CDR3 bases: TGCGCCAGCAGCCAAGGGCCTACCTCTGGAAACACCATATATTTT. Amino acids: CASSQGPTSGNTIYF.

This clone was seen a single time. Relative to the germline gene, one junction end is altered; a read error may explain this. This chain joins TRBV6-5 and TRBJ1-5; D call uncertain. Per the germline V gene, CDR1 is MNHEY and CDR2 is SVGAGI. This CDR3 comprises 13 residues. Written as DNA, the CDR3 is TGTGCCAGCAGTTATCACAACGGTCAGTCCCAGCATTTT. Amino acids: CASSYHNGQSQHF.

This clone has just a few counts. V and J are TRBV24-1 and TRBJ1-2; TRBD1 matches 9 bases. The CDR3 sequence is 17 residues long. V was pared by 9 bases and J by 7 bases, with 20 bases of the junction left unmatched. The germline V gene has CDR1 KGHDR and CDR2 SFDVKD. The CDR3 sequence: CATENKQGAHQNCGYTF. CDR3 sequence (DNA): TGTGCCACCGAAAATAAACAGGGGGCCCACCAAAATTGTGGCTACACCTTC.

The V and J genes are TRBV6-5 and TRBJ2-2; D is undetermined. Between the trimmed V and J ends, which lost 10 bases and 1 base, there was a span of 10 bases. Germline CDR1 reads MNHEY; CDR2 reads SVGAGI. The CDR3 is 13 residues long. The CDR3 bases are TGTGCCACCCTAGACGGGAACACCGGGGAGCTGTTTTTT. Translation gives CATLDGNTGELFF.

The V gene is TRBV3-1 (or the pseudogene TRBV3-2), the J gene TRBJ2-7; D remains ambiguous. This CDR3 region has 15 residues. CDR1 LGHDT and CDR2 YNNKEL come from the germline V gene (reference sequence). Trimming removed 1 base from V and 0 bases from J, with 10 bases in between. CDR3 coding DNA: TGTGCCAGCAGCCAAGGGCAGTACCCCTCCTACGAGCAGTACTTC. It translates to CASSQGQYPSYEQYF.

The CDR3 DNA sequence: TGTGCCAGCAGCCCAATGACCGGACACACCAAAAACATTCAGTACTTC. It encodes CASSPMTGHTKNIQYF. V and J are TRBV14 and TRBJ2-4, with TRBD1 as a possible D gene (5 bases). Germline CDR1 reads SGHDN; CDR2 reads FVKESK. Trimming removed 4 bases from V and 2 bases from J, with 15 bases in between. The CDR3 is 16 residues long.

This rearrangement joins TRBV3-1 (or the pseudogene TRBV3-2) to TRBJ1-5, with TRBD1 as a possible D gene (5 bases). V dropped 4 bases and J dropped 0 bases, with 10 bases sitting between them. Looked up from germline, CDR1 is LGHDT and CDR2 is YNNKEL (reference sequence). This CDR3 is 15 amino acids long. CDR3 DNA: TGTGCCAGCAGCCCTCGGGGCTGTAGCAATCAGCCCCAGCATTTT. This translates into CASSPRGCSNQPQHF.

The V gene is TRBV5-1, the J gene TRBJ1-6; tentatively, D is TRBD1 (5 bases). Trimming took 4 bases from V and 10 from J, leaving 15 bases between them. The CDR3 is 14 amino acids. Looked up from germline, CDR1 is SGHRS and CDR2 is YFSETQ. This chain's CDR3 is CASSQQALGSPLHF. The CDR3 DNA reads TGCGCCAGCAGCCAACAGGCATTGGGGTCACCCCTCCACTTT.

Notes on this clone: Other DNA variants within this sample encode the same CDR3. The chain recombines TRBV5-1 with TRBJ2-2, with D hard to call. CDR1 is SGHRS, CDR2 YFSETQ, per germline. The CDR3 totals 13 residues. V lost 0 bases and J 4 bases, leaving 4 bases between the germline ends. This CDR3 is CASSLVITGELFF. DNA for the CDR3: TGCGCCAGCAGCTTGGTGATCACCGGGGAGCTGTTTTTT.

In its sample, this clone was seen a few times. Distinct nucleotide sequences in the sample also encode this CDR3. The rearrangement joins TRBV7-6 to TRBJ2-7, with TRBD2 matching over 9 bases. The CDR3 has 16 amino acids. Germline V gene lookup returns CDR1 SGHVS and CDR2 FNYEAQ. V was clipped by 5 bases and J by 3 bases; unmatched bases: 11. The CDR3 sequence is CASSARGGAGGYEQYF. CDR3 DNA: TGTGCCAGCAGCGCCCGCGGGGGGGCGGGCGGCTACGAGCAGTACTTC.

The rearrangement joins TRBV6-2 or TRBV6-3 to TRBJ2-5, with D possibly TRBD2 on 5 matching bases. The CDR3 totals 14 residues. Germline V gives CDR1 MNHEY, CDR2 SVGEGT. The germline V and J ends were trimmed by 4 bases and 5 bases, with 14 bases remaining between them. The CDR3: CASSLPRRGETQYF. The CDR3, as DNA: TGTGCCAGCAGTTTACCCCGTCGCGGGGAGACCCAGTACTTC.

The chain recombines TRBV6-2 or TRBV6-3 with TRBJ2-1; TRBD2 agrees at 11 bases. The J segment lost 10 bases and the V segment lost 0 bases, leaving 5 bases of the junction unmatched. The CDR3 runs to 15 residues. CDR1 is MNHEY and CDR2 is SVGEGT in the germline V gene. The CDR3 region has the DNA TGTGCCAGCAGTTACTCGACTAGCGGGGTTCTGGAGCAGTTCTTC. Residues: CASSYSTSGVLEQFF.

The chain has TRBV5-1 and TRBJ2-7; D might be TRBD2 (5 bases). Germline V gene lookup returns CDR1 SGHRS and CDR2 YFSETQ. V shed 0 bases and J shed 3 bases, with 10 bases lying between them. The CDR3 length is 14 residues. CDR3 sequence (DNA): TGCGCCAGCAGCTTGGCCACGGGAAGCTACGAGCAGTACTTC. As protein: CASSLATGSYEQYF.